The present T cell receptor beta chain was sequenced within a study of response to subunit inactivated influenza vaccine (dated by TCRdb to the late 2010s). In the study overall: The study used deep quantitative T cell receptor repertoire profiling to track responses to a trivalent subunit inactivated influenza vaccine.

What the study reported, not specific to this receptor: The authors proposed that each seasonal influenza vaccination may bring in only a limited number of new T cells.

The intended sense of this specimen's time point label: around 42 days after influenza vaccine administration. Comments on this clonotype: No antigen is known for it. Nothing much larger sits one base from this clone, and base qualities are not available.

The library came from RT-PCR. Sequencing relied on an Illumina HiSeq 2500. TCRdb reworked the public reads: Q25 trimming with fastp, MiXCR clone assembly, productive beta chains retained. CDR3 protein duplicates are merged, each entry listing the most common genes and DNA. The sample includes hundreds of thousands of distinct CDR3 sequences, with about an eighth observed a single time. The ten top clones hold over 10% of the sample. The receptor's source is a man aged 50 to 60 who received an inactivated influenza vaccine. Donor details come from another sample of the same person, matched by shared clones. Sequences were derived from PBMCs from blood, sampled roughly 47 days after vaccination.

The nucleotides read TGTGCCAGCAGTGCTGGACTAGAGAGTGGAGGGATAGAGCGCGATGATGAGCAGTTCTTC. This translates into CASSAGLESGGIERDDEQFF. The sequence is built from TRBV28 and TRBJ2-1; 7 bases in between match TRBD2. The CDR3 spans 20 residues, from the cysteine through the phenylalanine. Left in the record is the CDR3 DNA by itself, 60 bases read in frame from the first base. CDR1 and CDR2 are read off the germline V gene as MDHEN and SYDVKM. V is cut back by 5 bases and J by 8 bases, with 27 bases in the junction unmatched.